The source of this T cell receptor (beta chain) is a study of Ad26.COV2.S vaccination and SARS-CoV-2 variants. Study-level information: The trial was COV1001 and the donor's arm was Ad26.COV2.S.

Treatment described: 15 to 20 received Ad26.COV2.S at low or high dose, single or two shots; 5 received placebo; per-sample allocation not given. It was on day 63 after the first vaccine or placebo injection that samples were taken. Clones were sequenced by immunoSEQ multiplex PCR, and TCRdb holds only the in-frame ones, with some missing. The sample contains a few hundred thousand clones, around 87% of which appear only once. The starting material was peripheral blood, obtained in a trial of Ad26.COV2.S vaccine versus placebo. The receptor's source is a person between 18 and 60 years old who received the Ad26.COV2.S COVID-19 vaccine or a placebo.

The CDR3 is CASRTATNEKLFF. As DNA, the CDR3 is TGTGCCAGCCGGACAGCAACTAATGAAAAACTGTTTTTT. The chain uses TRBV6-5 and TRBJ1-4, with TRBD1 as a possible D gene (6 bases). The CDR3 has 13 residues. V lost 8 bases and J 0 bases, leaving 7 bases between the germline ends. From germline, CDR1 is MNHEY and CDR2 SVGAGI.